This entry lists 19 T cell receptor beta chains sequenced from one sample in a study of cytomegalovirus exposure and HLA in healthy donors. Researchers ran the PCR with 60 Vbeta and 13 Jbeta primers. Method: immunoSEQ multiplex PCR; TCRdb's copy keeps in-frame clones and lacks some. The sample has some 120,000 clones, 79% seen once. Sequenced material: PBMCs. All receptors come from a man in his thirties or forties in good health and CMV-seropositive.

The chain is built from TRBV4-3 and TRBJ2-1; TRBD2 aligns across 8 bases. Germline V lookup: CDR1 LGHNA, CDR2 YSLEER. J lost 5 bases, V lost 0 bases, and 9 bases had no gene match. CDR3 length: 17 residues. CDR3 in amino acids: CASSQEVLSGEDNEQFF. The CDR3 bases are TGCGCCAGCAGCCAAGAGGTCCTTAGCGGGGAGGACAATGAGCAGTTCTTC.

This clone was seen once. This chain joins TRBV19 and TRBJ2-1, with TRBD2 matching 9 bases. From germline, CDR1 is LNHDA and CDR2 SQIVND (reference sequence). With V trimmed by 3 bases and J by 2 bases, 8 bases remained unmatched. The CDR3 has 17 residues. This CDR3 reads CASSISGLAGPYNEQFF. The CDR3, as DNA: TGTGCCAGTAGTATCAGCGGGCTAGCGGGGCCCTACAATGAGCAGTTCTTC.

This clone appeared once. A junction boundary mismatches the germline segment, possibly from a read error. The rearrangement uses TRBV7-9 and TRBJ2-5; 8 bases fit TRBD2. There are 16 residues in the CDR3. CDR1 is SEHNR, CDR2 FQNEAQ, per germline (reference sequence). The CDR3, as DNA: TGTTCCAGCAGCTCGCCAACTAGCGGACTCCAAGAGACCCAGTACTTC. Its translation is CSSSSPTSGLQETQYF.

This chain joins TRBV2 and TRBJ1-3; 7 bases are shared with TRBD1. Losses at the gene ends were 6 bases for V and 4 bases for J; bases not matched to a gene: 6. Germline V gives CDR1 SNHLY, CDR2 FYNNEI. The CDR3 has 14 residues. CDR3: CASSRGGFGNTIYF. The CDR3 nucleotides read TGTGCCAGCAGCCGAGGGGGCTTCGGAAACACCATATATTTT.

About this clone itself: Its ends do not fully match the called genes, so a read error is possible. The J gene is TRBJ1-1, the V gene TRBV7-9; TRBD1 agrees at 7 bases. The CDR3 runs 12 residues. Germline-derived CDR1 and CDR2 are SEHNR and FQNEAQ (reference sequence). CDR3 residues: CSSSSFNRGPFF. CDR3 nucleotides: TGTTCCAGCAGCTCGTTCAACAGGGGACCTTTCTTT.

V gene TRBV4-3 combines with J gene TRBJ2-5; a weak D match, TRBD2 (6 bases). The end of the DNA is better explained by TRBJ2-7, so the J call may be wrong. Germline values: CDR1 LGHNA, CDR2 YSLEER. The CDR3 consists of 16 residues. CDR3: CASSQGLRRDSYEQYF. CDR3 nucleotide sequence: TGCGCCAGCAGCCAAGGATTAAGGAGGGACTCCTACGAGCAGTACTTC.

The table lists this clone with a few counts. The chain joins TRBV11-3 to TRBJ1-5; weak D call: TRBD1 (6 bases). Trimming removed 3 bases from V and 6 bases from J, with 9 bases in between. CDR3 length equals 13 residues. The V gene's germline CDR1 is SGHNT and CDR2 YENEEA. CDR3 nucleotide sequence: TGTGCCAGCAGCTTCGGCAGGGGTCAGCCCCAGCATTTT. Protein sequence: CASSFGRGQPQHF.

V gene TRBV6-1 combines with J gene TRBJ1-1, with 8 bases identical to TRBD1. V lost 2 bases to trimming and J lost 4 bases; unmatched junction nucleotides: 3. CDR3 length: 14 residues. Germline CDR1 and CDR2: MNHNS and SASEGT. In nucleotides, the CDR3 is TGTGCCAGCAGTGAATCTCAGGGGGCCACTGAAGCTTTCTTT. Its protein product is CASSESQGATEAFF.

J is TRBJ2-5 and V is TRBV18; 9 nucleotides align to TRBD2. V lost 3 bases to trimming and J lost 4 bases; unmatched junction nucleotides: 6. This CDR3 has 15 amino acids. CDR1 is KGHSH, CDR2 LQKENI, per germline. The CDR3 region has the DNA TGTGCCAGCTCACCTTATAGCGGGAGTGGAGAGACCCAGTACTTC. As protein: CASSPYSGSGETQYF.

The gene calls are TRBV27 and TRBJ2-7; 7 positions agree with TRBD2. The trim removed 6 bases at V and 4 bases at J, leaving 6 bases unmatched. Germline V gene sequence: CDR1 MNHEY, CDR2 SMNVEV (reference sequence). CDR3 length equals 13 residues. For the CDR3, the DNA is TGTGCCAGCAGGCGGACTAGGGCGTACGAGCAGTACTTC. It yields the protein CASRRTRAYEQYF.

V gene TRBV9 combines with J gene TRBJ2-1; TRBD2 might be the D (6 bases). The length of the CDR3 is 15 residues. CDR1 and CDR2 (germline): SGDLS, YYNGEE. V lost 7 bases and J lost 1, with 15 bases in between. CDR3 region: CASDIGGRSYNEQFF. The DNA of the CDR3 is TGTGCCAGCGATATTGGAGGGAGGTCCTACAATGAGCAGTTCTTC.

This clone was counted between two and nine times. The rearrangement uses TRBV9 and TRBJ2-1; 7 bases are a match to TRBD2. This CDR3 is built from 14 residues. V lost 0 bases, J lost 7 bases, and 4 bases stayed unmatched. Germline values: CDR1 SGDLS, CDR2 YYNGEE. CDR3 in amino acids: CASSVDLAANEQFF. The CDR3 DNA sequence: TGTGCCAGCAGCGTAGATCTAGCGGCAAATGAGCAGTTCTTC.

This chain uses TRBV11-1 with TRBJ2-5, with 12 bases that match TRBD1. The last part of the DNA fits TRBJ2-7 better; the J call may be wrong. Germline CDR1 is SGHAT and CDR2 is FQDESV (reference sequence). The CDR3 is 14 residues long. The CDR3 DNA reads as TGTGCCAGCAGCCGGGACAGGGGGCTCTACGAGCAGTACTTC. The encoded protein is CASSRDRGLYEQYF.

The genes are TRBV30 and TRBJ2-7; D possibly corresponds to TRBD1 (6 bases). Trimming left V 5 bases short and J 8 bases short, with 25 bases between. This CDR3 has 15 amino acids. Germline CDR1 reads GTSNPN; CDR2 reads SVGIG (reference sequence). Here the CDR3 reads CAWSIQGTRVSKQYF. For the CDR3, the DNA is TGTGCCTGGTCGATCCAGGGGACAAGGGTCAGCAAGCAGTACTTC.

The V and J genes are TRBV6-9 and TRBJ1-1; 7 bases fit TRBD1. V lost 6 bases and J lost 5; bases outside the gene matches: 18. The germline CDR1 and CDR2 sequences are MNHGY and SVAAGI. There are 17 residues in the CDR3. The CDR3 region is CASSPTGPTGRNTEAFF. The CDR3 nucleotides are TGTGCCAGCAGCCCCACGGGGCCGACAGGGAGGAATACTGAAGCTTTCTTT.

The V call is TRBV28, the J call TRBJ1-1, with 8 positions matching TRBD1. V dropped 4 bases and J dropped 0; count of bases not matched to a gene: 4. Germline V gene sequence: CDR1 MDHEN, CDR2 SYDVKM. The CDR3 is 15 residues long. The CDR3, as DNA: TGTGCCAGCAGTTCGAACAGGGGGGTGAACACTGAAGCTTTCTTT. Protein: CASSSNRGVNTEAFF.

V is TRBV6-1 and J is TRBJ2-5; a weak D match, TRBD2 (6 bases). The end of the DNA is better explained by TRBJ2-7, so the J call may be wrong. The CDR3 has 13 residues. CDR1 is MNHNS and CDR2 is SASEGT in the germline V gene. CDR3 protein: CASKVGSSYEQYF. CDR3 sequence (DNA): TGTGCCAGCAAGGTCGGGAGTTCCTACGAGCAGTACTTC.

The gene calls are TRBV27 and TRBJ1-2; 7 bases agree with TRBD1. CDR3 length equals 14 residues. Trimming removed 2 bases from V and 5 bases from J; junction bases left unmatched: 5. Germline loops: CDR1 MNHEY, CDR2 SMNVEV (reference sequence). The CDR3 DNA reads as TGTGCCAGCAGTTTAAAGGGGGCGTATTATGGCTACACCTTC. Protein sequence: CASSLKGAYYGYTF.

This CDR3 reads CASSEWDRYEQYF. The CDR3 DNA follows: TGTGCCAGCAGTGAATGGGACAGGTACGAGCAGTACTTC. The V and J genes are TRBV27 and TRBJ2-7, with 8 bases fitting TRBD1. The germline CDR1 and CDR2 sequences are MNHEY and SMNVEV (reference sequence). V shed 5 bases and J 4 bases; nucleotides not matched to a gene: 4. The CDR3 length is 13 residues.